Listed here are 4 T cell receptor beta chains from one sample, sequenced in a study of blood T cell repertoires in COVID-19. TCRdb's copy holds only in-frame clones and misses some; the assay was immunoSEQ multiplex PCR. The sample includes tens of thousands of clones, 84% of them seen just once. The sequencing input was peripheral blood. The receptor set was obtained from a man in his sixties with acute or convalescent COVID-19.

The V gene is TRBV18, the J gene TRBJ1-5, with TRBD1 as a possible D gene (6 bases). V lost 11 bases, J lost 0 bases, and 17 bases lay in between. CDR3 length: 15 amino acids. Germline values: CDR1 KGHSH, CDR2 LQKENI. The CDR3 spells CAFRPGGYSNQPQHF. CDR3 nucleotide sequence: TGTGCCTTCCGCCCGGGGGGCTATAGCAATCAGCCCCAGCATTTT.

The chain recombines TRBV4-1 with TRBJ2-7, with TRBD1 matching over 8 bases. V lost 4 bases to trimming and J lost 1 base; unmatched junction nucleotides: 6. The CDR3 consists of 15 residues. Germline CDR1 reads MGHRA; CDR2 reads YSYEKL. The CDR3 sequence is CASSPGQVISYEQYV. Written as DNA, the CDR3 is TGCGCCAGCAGCCCGGGACAGGTGATATCCTACGAGCAGTACGTC.

The CDR3 loop is CASNRDRAGIGELFF. The CDR3 nucleotides read TGTGCCAGCAACCGGGACAGGGCCGGGATTGGGGAGCTGTTTTTT. The chain is built from TRBV28 and TRBJ2-2; TRBD1 aligns across 9 bases. The CDR3 consists of 15 residues. The junction had 11 bases not matched to a gene; V was cut back by 7 bases and J by 8 bases. CDR1 MDHEN and CDR2 SYDVKM come from the germline V gene.

The rearrangement joins TRBV7-9 to TRBJ2-7, with 9 bases identical to TRBD1. This CDR3 region has 16 residues. Germline-derived CDR1 and CDR2 are SEHNR and FQNEAQ (reference sequence). With 3 bases clipped from V and 2 bases from J, the junction kept 8 bases outside the gene matches. CDR3 amino acids: CASSFDRDRDPYEQYF. CDR3 coding DNA: TGTGCCAGCAGCTTTGACCGGGACAGGGACCCCTACGAGCAGTACTTC.